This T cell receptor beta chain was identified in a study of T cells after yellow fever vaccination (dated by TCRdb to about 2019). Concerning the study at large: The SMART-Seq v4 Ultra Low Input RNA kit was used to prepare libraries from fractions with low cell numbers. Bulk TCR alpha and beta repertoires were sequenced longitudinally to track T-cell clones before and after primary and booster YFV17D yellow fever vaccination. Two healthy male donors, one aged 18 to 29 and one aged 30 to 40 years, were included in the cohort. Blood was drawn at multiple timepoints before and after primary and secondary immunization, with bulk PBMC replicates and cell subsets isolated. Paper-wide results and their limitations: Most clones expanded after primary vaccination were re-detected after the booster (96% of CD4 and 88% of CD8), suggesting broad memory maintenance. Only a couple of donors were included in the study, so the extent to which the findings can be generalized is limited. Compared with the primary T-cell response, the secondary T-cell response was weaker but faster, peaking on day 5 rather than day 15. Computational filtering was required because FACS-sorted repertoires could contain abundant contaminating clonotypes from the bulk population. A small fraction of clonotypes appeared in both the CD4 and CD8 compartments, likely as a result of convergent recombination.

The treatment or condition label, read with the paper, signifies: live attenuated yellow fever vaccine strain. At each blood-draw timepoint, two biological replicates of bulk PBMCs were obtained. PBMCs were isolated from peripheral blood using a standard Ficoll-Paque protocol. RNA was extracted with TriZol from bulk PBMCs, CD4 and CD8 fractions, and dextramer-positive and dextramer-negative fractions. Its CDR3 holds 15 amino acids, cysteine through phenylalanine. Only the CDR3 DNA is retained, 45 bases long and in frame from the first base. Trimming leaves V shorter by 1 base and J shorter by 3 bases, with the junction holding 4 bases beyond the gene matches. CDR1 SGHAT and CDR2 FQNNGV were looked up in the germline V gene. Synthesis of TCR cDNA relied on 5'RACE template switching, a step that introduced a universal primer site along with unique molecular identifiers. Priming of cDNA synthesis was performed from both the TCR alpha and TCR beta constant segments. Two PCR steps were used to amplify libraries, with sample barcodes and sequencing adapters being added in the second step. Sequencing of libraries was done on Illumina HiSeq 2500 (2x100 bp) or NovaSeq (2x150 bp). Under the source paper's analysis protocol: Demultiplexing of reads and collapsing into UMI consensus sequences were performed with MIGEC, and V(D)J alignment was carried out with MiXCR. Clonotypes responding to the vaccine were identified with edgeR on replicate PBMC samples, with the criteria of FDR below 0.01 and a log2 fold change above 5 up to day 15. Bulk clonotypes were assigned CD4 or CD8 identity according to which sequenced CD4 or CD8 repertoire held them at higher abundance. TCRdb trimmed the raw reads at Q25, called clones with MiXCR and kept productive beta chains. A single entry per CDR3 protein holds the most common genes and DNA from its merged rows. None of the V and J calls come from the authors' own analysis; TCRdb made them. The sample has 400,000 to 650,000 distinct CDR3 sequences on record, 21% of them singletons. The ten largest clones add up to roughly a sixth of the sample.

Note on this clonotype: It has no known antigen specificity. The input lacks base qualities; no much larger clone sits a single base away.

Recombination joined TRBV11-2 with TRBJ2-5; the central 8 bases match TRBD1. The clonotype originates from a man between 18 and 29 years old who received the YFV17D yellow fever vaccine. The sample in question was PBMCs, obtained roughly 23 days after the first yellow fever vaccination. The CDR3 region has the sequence CASSLGGTGKETQYF. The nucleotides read TGTGCCAGCAGCTTAGGCGGGACAGGAAAAGAGACCCAGTACTTC.